This T cell receptor (beta chain) was profiled in a study of T-cell reconstitution after alpha-beta-depleted transplantation in children. This clonotype was seen repeatedly, ten times or more. The TCRbeta library incorporated unique molecular identifiers. A single record per CDR3 protein comes from TCRdb applying MiXCR to the PCR reads. The profile covers about 610,000 distinct CDR3 sequences, with approximately 10% appearing a single time and about 4.2% taken by the ten largest. In germline, CDR1 is MGHDK, CDR2 SYGVNS. The V and J ends lost 6 bases and 1 base respectively, with 12 bases between them. The CDR3 consists of 14 residues.

The receptor was derived from a human donor who donated a stem cell graft to a child with acute myeloid leukemia. The sequences come from PBMCs from the stem cell graft donor, collected from the stem cell graft. This chain joins TRBV25-1 and TRBJ2-5; no firm D call. The chain's CDR3 is CASSLGRGQETQYF. As DNA, the CDR3 is TGTGCCAGCAGCCTTGGACGTGGCCAAGAGACCCAGTACTTC.